Each of the 30 T cell receptor beta chains below was sequenced from the same sample in a study of T cells expressing NK-cell markers. TCRdb reprocessed the 5' RACE reads, with one entry per CDR3 protein and no DNA. The sample has 150,000 to 160,000 distinct CDR3 sequences; the top ten hold about 39%. Sequenced: blood T cells: a sorted CD56 or NKG2C T cell subset, CD4+ or CD8+ T cells, or bulk PBMC T cells (not recorded which). The receptor set was obtained from a woman aged 50 to 65 in good health.

This sequence joins TRBV20-1 and TRBJ1-1; TCRdb selects TRBD1, and the lack of DNA leaves this call unchecked. Per the germline V gene, CDR1 is DFQATT and CDR2 is SNEGSKA (reference sequence). The CDR3 spans 12 residues. This chain's CDR3 is CSAPGQGSEAFF.

This CDR3 reads CASTVGTGTYEQYF. The chain recombines TRBV25-1 with TRBJ2-7; the TRBD1 assignment by TCRdb is unverifiable without DNA. Germline loops: CDR1 MGHDK, CDR2 SYGVNS. This CDR3 is 14 amino acids long.

The chain recombines TRBV12-3 or TRBV12-4 with TRBJ1-2; the D call from TCRdb, TRBD1, cannot be confirmed without DNA. The CDR3 length is 19 residues. The CDR3 sequence: CASSLMERDRGNWWNGYTF.

This chain links TRBV4-1 with TRBJ1-1. Per the germline V gene, CDR1 is MGHRA and CDR2 is YSYEKL. This CDR3 has 14 amino acids. The CDR3 loop is CASSQERWNTEAFF.

This chain uses TRBV27 with TRBJ2-5; lacking DNA, the TRBD1 call made by TCRdb goes unchecked. The CDR3 sequence is 14 residues long. Germline V gene lookup returns CDR1 MNHEY and CDR2 SMNVEV (reference sequence). This CDR3 reads CASSLRQGQETQYF.

The chain combines TRBV7-9 with TRBJ2-2. This CDR3 has 12 residues. Germline CDR1 is SEHNR and CDR2 is FQNEAQ (reference sequence). The CDR3 sequence is CASSLADGELFF. The full variable domain, its missing parts supplied by reference TRBV7-9 and TRBJ2-2, is DTGVSQNPRHKITKRGQNVTFRCDPISEHNRLYWYRQTLGQGPEFLTYFQNEAQLEKSRLLSDRFSAERPKGSFSTLEIQRTEQGDSAMYLCASSLADGELFFGEGSRLTVL.

V is TRBV5-6 and J is TRBJ2-5; no DNA is available, so the TRBD1 call from TCRdb remains unchecked. The CDR3 has 16 amino acids. Germline V gene lookup returns CDR1 SGHDT and CDR2 YYEEEE. The CDR3 loop is CASSLEGRQVLGTQYF. Combining the CDR3 with reference TRBV5-6 and TRBJ2-5 gives the whole variable domain DAGVTQSPTHLIKTRGQQVTLRCSPKSGHDTVSWYQQALGQGPQFIFQYYEEEERQRGNFPDRFSGHQFPNYSSELNVNALLLGDSALYLCASSLEGRQVLGTQYFGPGTRLLVL.

The CDR3 is CASTGLAVHEQFF. The chain employs TRBV4-1 and TRBJ2-1; TCRdb picks TRBD2, but there is no DNA to check that call. This CDR3 region has 13 residues. Germline loops: CDR1 MGHRA, CDR2 YSYEKL.

This chain's CDR3 is CATSGWTSGEDHEQFF. This chain joins TRBV24-1 and TRBJ2-1; checking the TCRdb D call of TRBD2 is not possible without DNA. Germline lookup yields CDR1 KGHDR and CDR2 SFDVKD. The CDR3 consists of 16 residues.

V gene TRBV12-3 or TRBV12-4 combines with J gene TRBJ1-1; TCRdb outputs TRBD1, but without DNA this stays unchecked. The CDR3 extends over 14 amino acids. The CDR3 is CASRITGLGAEAFF.

The genes are TRBV7-9 and TRBJ2-1; there is no DNA to check the TCRdb D call of TRBD2. The CDR3 is 17 residues long. Looked up from germline, CDR1 is SEHNR and CDR2 is FQNEAQ (reference sequence). This CDR3 reads CASSPPLAGGPSDEQFF. The full variable domain, completed using reference TRBV7-9 and TRBJ2-1, is DTGVSQNPRHKITKRGQNVTFRCDPISEHNRLYWYRQTLGQGPEFLTYFQNEAQLEKSRLLSDRFSAERPKGSFSTLEIQRTEQGDSAMYLCASSPPLAGGPSDEQFFGPGTRLTVL.

The chain is built from TRBV5-6 and TRBJ2-4. The CDR3 loop spans 13 amino acids. The germline V gene encodes CDR1 SGHDT and CDR2 YYEEEE. CDR3 residues: CASEYRAKNIQYF. Looking up the rest from reference TRBV5-6 and TRBJ2-4 gives the full variable domain: DAGVTQSPTHLIKTRGQQVTLRCSPKSGHDTVSWYQQALGQGPQFIFQYYEEEERQRGNFPDRFSGHQFPNYSSELNVNALLLGDSALYLCASEYRAKNIQYFGAGTRLSVL.

The genes are TRBV15 and TRBJ2-1; TCRdb gives TRBD1 as the D gene, but with no DNA this cannot be confirmed. This CDR3 has 16 residues. The germline gives CDR1 LNHNV, CDR2 YYDKDF (reference sequence). The chain's CDR3 is CATSTLTGTLYNEQFF. The full variable domain, its missing parts supplied by reference TRBV15 and TRBJ2-1, is DAMVIQNPRYQVTQFGKPVTLSCSQTLNHNVMYWYQQKSSQAPKLLFHYYDKDFNNEADTPDNFQSRRPNTSFCFLDIRSPGLGDTAMYLCATSTLTGTLYNEQFFGPGTRLTVL.

The chain has TRBV29-1 and TRBJ2-1; TCRdb indicates TRBD1, and absent DNA this call remains unverified. The CDR3 is made up of 12 amino acids. CDR1 SQVTM and CDR2 ANQGSEA come from the germline V gene. The CDR3 here is CSAGDTYQEQFF.

The chain couples TRBV9 to TRBJ2-1; TCRdb's D gene call, TRBD2, goes unchecked for lack of DNA. Germline CDR1 SGDLS, CDR2 YYNGEE. This CDR3 is built from 15 residues. The CDR3 sequence is CASSLRWEAYNEQFF.

This chain connects TRBV5-1 to TRBJ2-3. This CDR3 contains 14 residues. Germline CDR1 is SGHRS and CDR2 is YFSETQ. CDR3 region: CASREGSSTDTQYF.

The genes are TRBV7-9 and TRBJ1-2. The CDR3 sequence is 14 residues long. Germline loops: CDR1 SEHNR, CDR2 FQNEAQ (reference sequence). The CDR3 here is CASSLNGANYGYTF.

The chain joins TRBV10-3 to TRBJ2-1; TCRdb's assignment of TRBD2 cannot be checked, as there is no DNA. The CDR3 is 14 amino acids. CDR1 and CDR2 from the germline V gene are ENHRY and SYGVKD. The CDR3 loop is CATKRLAEYNEQFF.

The gene calls are TRBV18 and TRBJ1-2. Germline assignment: CDR1 KGHSH and CDR2 LQKENI. The CDR3 extends over 15 amino acids. The CDR3 loop is CASSSTGEVIIGYTF.

This chain links TRBV4-1 with TRBJ1-5; absent DNA, TCRdb's TRBD1 call cannot be checked. The CDR3 has 19 amino acids. Germline V gene sequence: CDR1 MGHRA, CDR2 YSYEKL. The CDR3 loop reads CASRHKKAGIGSGNQPQHF.

The V call is TRBV5-1, the J call TRBJ2-7; the TCRdb D gene call, TRBD2, has no DNA to confirm it. Germline CDR1 and CDR2: SGHRS and YFSETQ. The CDR3 covers 15 residues. CDR3 residues: CASSLAAGLAYEQYF.

V and J are TRBV6-1 and TRBJ1-2. The germline V gene has CDR1 MNHNS and CDR2 SASEGT. CDR3 size: 15 residues. The CDR3 reads CASRDSNQIFYGYTF.

CDR3: CSASSDSGRAMQFF. The chain combines TRBV20-1 with TRBJ2-1; there is no DNA to check the TCRdb D call of TRBD2. Germline V gene lookup returns CDR1 DFQATT and CDR2 SNEGSKA (reference sequence). The CDR3 is 14 residues long.

The rearrangement joins TRBV25-1 to TRBJ2-1; TCRdb outputs TRBD2, but without DNA this stays unchecked. CDR3 length: 17 amino acids. Germline CDR1 is MGHDK and CDR2 is SYGVNS. CDR3 sequence reads: CASGTTTSGGSYNEQFF.

The chain carries TRBV7-9 and TRBJ2-5; TCRdb's D call of TRBD2 is untestable without DNA. This CDR3 comprises 14 residues. The V gene's germline CDR1 is SEHNR and CDR2 FQNEAQ (reference sequence). The CDR3 spells CASSGGTSGETQYF.

The chain recombines TRBV4-1 with TRBJ1-3; TCRdb's D gene call, TRBD1, goes unchecked for lack of DNA. Germline values: CDR1 MGHRA, CDR2 YSYEKL. The CDR3 extends over 18 amino acids. The CDR3 loop reads CASSQDPQPFFSGNTIYF.

The chain uses TRBV12-3 or TRBV12-4 and TRBJ2-1. The CDR3 has 13 residues. The CDR3 reads CASEHSSYNEQFF.

The gene calls are TRBV9 and TRBJ2-1. There are 15 residues in the CDR3. Germline CDR1 reads SGDLS; CDR2 reads YYNGEE. CDR3 in amino acids: CASSVEVDLYNEQFF.

The V gene is TRBV12-3 or TRBV12-4, the J gene TRBJ2-3; the TCRdb D gene call, TRBD1, has no DNA to confirm it. CDR3 length: 15 amino acids. The CDR3 spells CASSPGSGLIDTQYF.

This sequence joins TRBV5-6 and TRBJ2-7; TCRdb's D call of TRBD2 is untestable without DNA. CDR1 is SGHDT and CDR2 is YYEEEE in the germline V gene. The CDR3 contains 16 residues. This CDR3 is CASSLRLAGPSYEQYF.